Reported below is one T cell receptor beta chain. As yet, its antigen is unknown. The sample comes from a study of cytomegalovirus exposure and HLA in healthy donors. General study results and limits: The study recorded over 150 TCR beta chains that were cytomegalovirus-associated.

Looked up from germline, CDR1 is SGHRS and CDR2 is YFSETQ. The V and J ends lost 0 bases and 6 bases respectively, with 20 bases between them. The CDR3 extends over 17 amino acids. The PCR employed 60 Vbeta primers together with 13 Jbeta primers. Measured with immunoSEQ multiplex PCR; TCRdb has only the in-frame clones, and not every one. The sample includes about 200,000 clones, approximately 80% of them seen just once. The sequence was collected from a male donor in good health and CMV-seronegative. V usage is TRBV5-1 and J usage is TRBJ2-3; D uncertain. What was sequenced was PBMCs. Here the CDR3 DNA reads TGCGCCAGCAGCTTGGCTCTGAACGGTCCCCGAATGGATACGCAGTATTTT. Protein: CASSLALNGPRMDTQYF.